This T cell receptor beta chain was recorded in a study of technical replicates of blood from several donors. TCRdb's table, derived via immunoSEQ multiplex PCR, lists solely in-frame clones and lacks some. The sample includes 60,000 to 90,000 clones, about 97% of them seen just once. The CDR3 covers 14 residues. Germline V gene sequence: CDR1 SEHNR, CDR2 FQNEAQ (reference sequence). Trimming pared 2 bases from V and 4 bases from J, leaving 11 bases between. The material sequenced was T cells isolated from PBMCs. The V call is TRBV7-9, the J call TRBJ1-1, with D possibly being TRBD1 (5 bases). The TCR comes from a human donor in good health. The CDR3 DNA sequence: TGTGCCAGCAGCTTACAGGGTCTGGGCACTGAAGCTTTCTTT. It encodes CASSLQGLGTEAFF. Drawing the rest from reference TRBV7-9 and TRBJ1-1, the complete variable domain is DTGVSQNPRHKITKRGQNVTFRCDPISEHNRLYWYRQTLGQGPEFLTYFQNEAQLEKSRLLSDRFSAERPKGSFSTLEIQRTEQGDSAMYLCASSLQGLGTEAFFGQGTRLTVV.